One T cell receptor beta chain is described in this entry. Its matching antigen is unknown. Libraries were prepared by immunoSEQ multiplex PCR; TCRdb keeps only in-frame clonotypes and omits some of them. The sample yields tens of thousands of clones, approximately 87% seen once. The sample comes from a study of OX40 agonist ivuxolimab in advanced cancers. Study context: Patients assigned to dose escalation were diagnosed with hepatocellular carcinoma, melanoma, renal cell or head and neck cancer. Patients were approximately 80% male with ages roughly 23 to 90, mean approximately 55. Regarding the study as a whole: On average, a greater number of expanded clones characterised CD8+ T cells relative to CD4+. At doses 0.1 to 3.0 mg/kg, CD4+ and CD8+ clones expanded.

The CDR3 extends over 14 amino acids. Germline-derived CDR1 and CDR2 are LNHDA and SQIVND (reference sequence). V shed 3 bases and J shed 6 bases, with 12 bases lying between them. This sample comprised CD4+ or CD8+ T cells sorted from blood, obtained in a trial of the OX40 agonist ivuxolimab. The chain links TRBV19 to TRBJ2-4; tentatively, D is TRBD2 (5 bases). This receptor was obtained from an adult with an advanced solid tumor such as melanoma, head and neck, liver or kidney cancer. The CDR3 bases are TGTGCCAGTAGTATGGCAGGCGAGGGAAACATTCAGTACTTC. It yields the protein CASSMAGEGNIQYF.